Below are 11 T cell receptor beta chains sequenced from a single sample in a study of T cells in Graves' hyperthyroidism and ophthalmopathy. RNA transcripts gave rise to amplified TCR beta CDR3 regions. First-round RT-PCR targeting the TCR CDR3 was performed with the HTBI primer set. Via MiXCR, TCRdb re-called the multiplex PCR reads, giving one row per CDR3 protein. Here the sample spans about half a million distinct CDR3 sequences, around a quarter being singletons. Sequenced material: blood. These receptors originate from a woman aged 25 to 39 with Graves' ophthalmopathy.

The V and J genes are TRBV20-1 and TRBJ1-2; TRBD1 is a possible D gene (5 bases). The V end was cut by 4 bases, the J end by 4 bases, with 16 bases between. Germline V CDR1 and CDR2: DFQATT, SNEGSKA (reference sequence). The CDR3 runs 14 residues. The CDR3, as DNA: TGCAGTGCTATCTCAATCAGGGAGCTCTATGGCTACACCTTC. It yields the protein CSAISIRELYGYTF.

This clonotype showed up many times. It is unclear where the CDR3 begins or ends on the DNA, so no DNA is shown, and the CDR3 is as TCRdb lists it. This chain joins TRBV3-1 and TRBJ1-2. The CDR3 is 15 residues long, ends included. Germline-derived CDR1 and CDR2 are LGHDT and YNNKEL (reference sequence). The CDR3 sequence: CASSQAVSLPYGYTF.

This clonotype was seen only a few times. CDR3 sequence reads: CASRITGMNTEAFF. In DNA, the CDR3 is TGTGCCAGCAGGATAACAGGAATGAACACTGAAGCTTTCTTT. The gene calls are TRBV6-1 and TRBJ1-1, with a weak D call TRBD1 (5 bases). CDR1 is MNHNS, CDR2 SASEGT, per germline. Trimming cost V 6 bases and J 0 bases, with 11 bases left between them. CDR3 length equals 14 residues.

The table lists this clonotype with many counts. The chain recombines TRBV19 with TRBJ1-1, with D possibly matching TRBD1 (6 bases). CDR3 length: 13 amino acids. Trimming took off 6 bases at V and 3 bases at J, with 11 bases between the two ends. Germline V lookup: CDR1 LNHDA, CDR2 SQIVND (reference sequence). CDR3 loop: CASRDRLYTEAFF. As DNA, the CDR3 is TGTGCCAGTAGAGACAGGCTGTACACTGAAGCTTTCTTT. The full variable domain, its missing parts supplied by reference TRBV19 and TRBJ1-1, is DGGITQSPKYLFRKEGQNVTLSCEQNLNHDAMYWYRQDPGQGLRLIYYSQIVNDFQKGDIAEGYSVSREKKESFPLTVTSAQKNPTAFYLCASRDRLYTEAFFGQGTRLTVV.

This clonotype has ten or more counts. This sequence joins TRBV28 and TRBJ2-7, with 10 bases identical to TRBD1. J lost 4 bases, V lost 6 bases, and 9 bases had no gene match. Per the germline V gene, CDR1 is MDHEN and CDR2 is SYDVKM. This CDR3 spans 15 amino acids. The CDR3 protein is CASRPWTGGAYEQYF. The CDR3 DNA follows: TGTGCCAGCAGACCCTGGACAGGGGGGGCTTACGAGCAGTACTTC.

The chain carries TRBV28 and TRBJ2-7; 15 bases match TRBD2. This CDR3 has 18 amino acids. V was pared by 4 bases and J by 4 bases, with 11 bases of the junction left unmatched. The germline V gene encodes CDR1 MDHEN and CDR2 SYDVKM. CDR3 region: CASSSRTSGRAGMYEQYF. Written as DNA, the CDR3 is TGTGCCAGCAGTTCCCGGACTAGCGGGAGGGCCGGAATGTACGAGCAGTACTTC.

The genes are TRBV29-1 and TRBJ2-5; tentative D call: TRBD1 (6 bases). Between the trimmed V and J ends, which lost 3 bases and 0 bases, there was a span of 8 bases. Germline CDR1 SQVTM, CDR2 ANQGSEA. CDR3 length equals 13 residues. As DNA, the CDR3 is TGCAGCGTTGACCAGGGGTACCAAGAGACCCAGTACTTC. Translation gives CSVDQGYQETQYF.

This clonotype was recorded at least ten times. The genes are TRBV7-9 and TRBJ2-7; 7 positions agree with TRBD1. This CDR3 region has 13 residues. V lost 4 bases to trimming and J lost 3 bases; unmatched junction nucleotides: 3. Germline V lookup: CDR1 SEHNR, CDR2 FQNEAQ (reference sequence). CDR3 DNA: TGTGCCAGCAGCTGGGGGACAGACTACGAGCAGTACTTC. This gives the protein CASSWGTDYEQYF. The full variable domain, in which reference TRBV7-9 and TRBJ2-7 provide the parts outside the CDR3, is DTGVSQNPRHKITKRGQNVTFRCDPISEHNRLYWYRQTLGQGPEFLTYFQNEAQLEKSRLLSDRFSAERPKGSFSTLEIQRTEQGDSAMYLCASSWGTDYEQYFGPGTRLTVT.

This clonotype was seen ten or more times. V gene TRBV12-3 or TRBV12-4 combines with J gene TRBJ1-5, with TRBD1 as a possible D gene (6 bases). The V end was cut by 4 bases, the J end by 7 bases, with 20 bases between. This CDR3 has 16 amino acids. CDR3 sequence: CASSWEMGHDGQPQHF. DNA for the CDR3: TGTGCCAGCAGTTGGGAGATGGGACACGACGGGCAGCCCCAGCATTTT.

Comments on this clonotype: With a much larger clone just one base away, this may be a read error. This sequence joins TRBV20-1 and TRBJ2-7; the D gene is possibly TRBD2 (6 bases). The CDR3 contains 12 residues. Germline V CDR1 and CDR2: DFQATT, SNEGSKA (reference sequence). The CDR3 is CSSRGVVYVQYF. In DNA form, the CDR3 reads TGCAGTTCTCGCGGGGTAGTCTACGTGCAGTACTTC.

This clonotype was recorded many times. This chain uses TRBV12-3 or TRBV12-4 with TRBJ1-5; the match to TRBD1 covers 7 bases. CDR3 size: 15 residues. The trim removed 2 bases at V and 4 bases at J, leaving 5 bases unmatched. The CDR3 loop reads CASSLRTGGNQPQHF. CDR3 coding DNA: TGTGCCAGCAGTTTACGGACAGGAGGAAATCAGCCCCAGCATTTT.